This T cell receptor (beta chain) derives from a study of blood T cells in healthy people across ages (dated by TCRdb to the mid-2010s). For the study in its entirety: In model experiments, template switching captured roughly one uniquely barcoded TCR beta cDNA molecule for every two T cells. Four age groups were formed from the donors: young (average approximately 15 years), middle-aged (just under 40), aged (roughly 58) and long-lived (82). For two donors (one aged 18 to 29 and one aged 80 or older), the study analyzed two additional independent replicas of 1 million unique cDNA reads from the same blood draw. Donors of different ages were randomly distributed across sequencing lanes to avoid experimental bias. Age-related changes in TCR beta repertoire diversity were measured in the study by deep sequencing normalized with unique cDNA molecular identifiers. Results the study describes overall, beyond this receptor: The CMV infection status of donors was not known, potentially confounding age-related changes in expanded clonotypes. Estimates of total diversity from one million sequenced T cells were regarded as lower bounds and underestimates. The long-lived group showed more naive CD4+ T cells, fewer expanded clones and increased TCR diversity than the aged group, suggesting age selection. Conclusive comparison of naive and antigen-experienced compartments was prevented by the profiling of bulk unsorted PBMCs. As age increased, observed TCR beta diversity per million T cells dropped in a roughly linear way, and a significant reduction was already evident by age 40. The percentage of naive T cells measured by flow cytometry correlated strongly with observed TCR beta diversity.

Library preparation was by 5' RACE. Instrument on record: Illumina HiSeq 2500. A second PCR of 7 to 11 cycles was run with a J-beta primer mix and a sample-barcoded 5' primer. A template-switch 5' adaptor carrying 12 random nucleotides introduced a unique molecular identifier onto each TCR beta cDNA molecule. Each sample yielded at least 2.5 million CDR3-containing paired-end reads. The Mint cDNA synthesis kit, primed by a TRBC-specific oligonucleotide, was used to synthesize first-strand cDNA from all RNA. Following uracil-DNA glycosylase treatment, all cDNA underwent a first 18-cycle PCR with the universal primers M1SS and BC2_uni_R. As for how the authors treated the data: Normalization of each sample was performed by random selection of 1 million high-quality reads, each carrying a distinct molecular identifier. Reads sharing molecular identifiers were discarded rather than binned into consensus sequences. MiTCR, with a Q25 quality threshold and the strictest error-elimination algorithm, was used for CDR3 identification, clonotype clustering and error correction. Lower-bound total TCR beta diversity was estimated with a nonparametric unseen species model using Euler transformation. TCRdb cleaned the public reads at Q25 with fastp, built clones with MiXCR and kept in-frame beta chains. Under each unique CDR3 protein, matching rows form one entry showing the most common genes and DNA. TCRdb's processing, not the authors' own work, is the source of the V and J calls. The sample profile shows approximately 800,000 distinct CDR3 sequences; about 62% of them were found once. The ten largest clones take up approximately 21% of the sample.

Reading from cysteine to phenylalanine, the CDR3 counts 15 amino acids. CDR3 DNA only is kept here, 45 bases in frame from base 1. From a lookup of the germline V gene (reference sequence), CDR1 and CDR2 are SEHNR and FQNEAQ. Trimmed from V: 6 bases; trimmed from J: 1 base; junction bases lacking a gene match: 8. The 39 donors, aged about 6 to 100 years, were systemically healthy Caucasian individuals from Russia. Around 10 milliliters of peripheral blood were drawn from each donor into EDTA-treated Vacutainer tubes. Ficoll-Paque density-gradient centrifugation was used to isolate PBMCs, with at least 7 million obtained per sample. Trizol reagent was used to extract total RNA from the PBMCs, yielding at least 6 micrograms per sample. Naive CD45RAhigh/CD27high T cell percentages were measured by flow cytometry on a PBMC aliquot from every donor. Notes on this clonotype: There is no known antigen for this receptor. Per-base qualities were not stored, and no clone one base away is much larger.

This receptor was identified in a man aged 25-40 years in good health. The sample consisted of blood. Recombination linked TRBV7-9 to TRBJ1-2; the central 7 bases match TRBD1. The CDR3 here reads CASRGEGQFNYGYTF. Read as DNA, the sequence is TGTGCCAGCAGGGGTGAGGGACAGTTTAACTATGGCTACACCTTC.